What follows are 19 T cell receptor beta chains derived from one specimen sequenced in a study of blood T cell repertoires in COVID-19. Measured with immunoSEQ multiplex PCR; TCRdb has only the in-frame clones, and not every one. The data contain about 120,000 clones, 70% to 80% of them singletons. The sequenced sample was peripheral blood. These receptors originate from a human donor in a cohort sampled during active COVID-19.

This clone turned up a few times. The chain couples TRBV3-1 (or the pseudogene TRBV3-2) to TRBJ2-1, with TRBD2 identical over 8 bases. After removal of 1 base from V and 9 bases from J, the junction contained 5 bases not matched to a gene. Germline V lookup: CDR1 LGHDT, CDR2 YNNKEL (reference sequence). CDR3 length: 14 residues. The DNA for the CDR3 is TGTGCCAGCAGCCAAGCGGGAGGGGCGGGTGAGCAGTTCTTC. Amino acids: CASSQAGGAGEQFF.

This sequence joins TRBV3-1 (or the pseudogene TRBV3-2) and TRBJ2-2, with D unclear. Trimming removed 4 bases from V and 7 bases from J, with 4 bases in between. Germline V gene sequence: CDR1 LGHDT, CDR2 YNNKEL (reference sequence). The CDR3 length is 11 residues. CDR3 residues: CASSRSGELFF. The CDR3 nucleotides read TGTGCCAGCAGCCGTAGCGGGGAGCTGTTTTTT.

The CDR3 nucleotides read TGTGCCAGCTCACCACCGGCAGGGAGGGTCCCCACTGAAGCTTTCTTT. Translation gives CASSPPAGRVPTEAFF. The chain combines TRBV18 with TRBJ1-1; the D gene is possibly TRBD1 (5 bases). Germline CDR1 KGHSH, CDR2 LQKENI. The CDR3 consists of 16 residues. The V end lost 0 bases, the J end lost 4 bases, and 15 bases lay between the germline ends.

The chain is built from TRBV7-8 and TRBJ2-3, with 10 bases fitting TRBD2. This CDR3 has 19 amino acids. V lost 1 base to trimming and J lost 2 bases; unmatched junction nucleotides: 12. Germline CDR1 reads SGHVS; CDR2 reads FQNEAQ. For the CDR3, the DNA is TGTGCCAGCAGCTTAGAAAGGAAGTTAGCGGGGGGTTCCACAGATACGCAGTATTTT. Its translation: CASSLERKLAGGSTDTQYF.

J is TRBJ2-1 and V is TRBV3-1 (or the pseudogene TRBV3-2); TRBD1 aligns across 11 bases. Trimming at V came to 3 bases and at J to 6 bases, leaving 1 base not matched to a gene. The CDR3 totals 14 residues. CDR1 and CDR2 from the germline V gene are LGHDT and YNNKEL (reference sequence). The DNA for the CDR3 is TGTGCCAGCAGCCACGGGACAGGGGGCAATGAGCAGTTCTTC. Amino acids: CASSHGTGGNEQFF.

The chain joins TRBV18 to TRBJ2-3, with D perhaps matching TRBD1 (8 bases). This CDR3 spans 16 amino acids. V lost 2 bases to trimming and J lost 3 bases, with 15 bases between them. Germline V CDR1 and CDR2: KGHSH, LQKENI. CDR3 nucleotides: TGTGCCAGCTCACCATCACAACAGGGGGGGACAGATACGCAGTATTTT. Its protein is CASSPSQQGGTDTQYF. Supplemented by reference TRBV18 and TRBJ2-3, the full variable domain reads NAGVMQNPRHLVRRRGQEARLRCSPMKGHSHVYWYRQLPEEGLKFMVYLQKENIIDESGMPKERFSAEFPKEGPSILRIQQVVRGDSAAYFCASSPSQQGGTDTQYFGPGTRLTVL.

This chain joins TRBV29-1 and TRBJ2-6; D uncertain. V shed 6 bases and J shed 0 bases, with 15 bases lying between them. The CDR3 totals 16 residues. Germline CDR1 reads SQVTM; CDR2 reads ANQGSEA. The CDR3 region has the DNA TGCAGCGTAGAGGCCCCTCAGATCTCTGGGGCCAACGTCCTGACTTTC. This translates into CSVEAPQISGANVLTF.

This chain links TRBV18 with TRBJ1-3; D gene unclear. Trimming left V 3 bases short and J 2 bases short, with 11 bases between. This CDR3 has 15 residues. The germline V gene encodes CDR1 KGHSH and CDR2 LQKENI. The chain's CDR3 is CASSPPGGPGNTIYF. The CDR3 DNA is TGTGCCAGCTCACCGCCGGGAGGGCCTGGAAACACCATATATTTT.

The chain joins TRBV28 to TRBJ2-2; 13 bases agree with TRBD2. Looked up from germline, CDR1 is MDHEN and CDR2 is SYDVKM. The trim removed 2 bases at V and 1 base at J, leaving 16 bases unmatched. The CDR3 is 22 amino acids. CDR3 protein: CASSLHHLRTSGGRKNTGELFF. DNA of the CDR3: TGTGCCAGCAGTTTACACCACCTTCGGACTAGCGGGGGCCGGAAGAACACCGGGGAGCTGTTTTTT.

The chain has TRBV7-2 and TRBJ2-7; 9 bases agree with TRBD1. V shed 3 bases and J 1 base; nucleotides not matched to a gene: 1. Germline V gene lookup returns CDR1 SGHTA and CDR2 FQGNSA. This CDR3 comprises 14 residues. The CDR3 reads CASSLTGGSYEQYF. CDR3 DNA: TGTGCCAGCAGCTTGACAGGGGGGTCCTACGAGCAGTACTTC.

This clone was observed a handful of times. The chain links TRBV19 to TRBJ1-1, with D maybe TRBD1 (5 bases). Germline assignment: CDR1 LNHDA and CDR2 SQIVND (reference sequence). V was trimmed by 6 bases and J by 0 bases, leaving 23 bases between them. The CDR3 length is 18 residues. DNA for the CDR3: TGTGCCAGTAGCATGGGGCTTAGGATTCGAGACATGAACACTGAAGCTTTCTTT. Amino acid sequence: CASSMGLRIRDMNTEAFF. The whole variable domain, remainder taken from reference TRBV19 and TRBJ1-1, is DGGITQSPKYLFRKEGQNVTLSCEQNLNHDAMYWYRQDPGQGLRLIYYSQIVNDFQKGDIAEGYSVSREKKESFPLTVTSAQKNPTAFYLCASSMGLRIRDMNTEAFFGQGTRLTVV.

This chain uses TRBV5-6 with TRBJ1-3, with TRBD1 matching over 10 bases. V shed 1 base and J 3 bases; nucleotides not matched to a gene: 1. This CDR3 is 15 amino acids long. Germline CDR1 is SGHDT and CDR2 is YYEEEE. The CDR3 loop is CASSLWTGGGNTIYF. Written as DNA, the CDR3 is TGTGCCAGCAGCTTGTGGACAGGGGGTGGAAACACCATATATTTT.

The CDR3 loop reads CASSLYAGISNQPQHF. As DNA, the CDR3 is TGTGCCAGCAGTTTATACGCAGGGATTAGCAATCAGCCCCAGCATTTT. The chain is built from TRBV28 and TRBJ1-5; TRBD1 is a possible D gene (5 bases). The V end was cut by 1 base, the J end by 0 bases, with 10 bases between. The CDR3 totals 16 residues. From germline, CDR1 is MDHEN and CDR2 SYDVKM.

The rearrangement joins TRBV19 to TRBJ2-3, with 8 bases lining up with TRBD1. CDR3 length: 13 residues. Germline assignment: CDR1 LNHDA and CDR2 SQIVND (reference sequence). Trimming cost V 4 bases and J 6 bases; bases outside gene matches: 3. CDR3 sequence: CASSRTGPDTQYF. The CDR3 DNA is TGTGCCAGTAGTAGGACAGGGCCGGATACGCAGTATTTT.

The V call is TRBV2, the J call TRBJ2-2; 8 positions match TRBD1. This CDR3 is 15 amino acids long. Losses at the gene ends were 6 bases for V and 6 bases for J; bases not matched to a gene: 9. Germline values: CDR1 SNHLY, CDR2 FYNNEI. CDR3 nucleotides: TGTGCCAGCAGGCTCGGACAGGGATGGTCCGGGGAGCTGTTTTTT. Translating it yields CASRLGQGWSGELFF.

This clone came up a few times. This chain uses TRBV28 with TRBJ2-1, with TRBD2 matching over 7 bases. This CDR3 region has 16 residues. Germline CDR1 is MDHEN and CDR2 is SYDVKM. Unmatched junction bases numbered 11, after V lost 6 bases and J lost 3 bases. The CDR3 is CASSSSGGRVYNEQFF. DNA of the CDR3: TGTGCCAGCAGCTCCTCGGGGGGTCGTGTCTACAATGAGCAGTTCTTC.

This chain connects TRBV19 to TRBJ1-2, with D hard to call. The CDR3 covers 13 residues. V gave up 7 bases and J gave up 5 bases, with 14 bases separating them. Per germline, CDR1 LNHDA and CDR2 SQIVND (reference sequence). The CDR3 loop reads CASTPTGSYGYTF. CDR3 DNA sequence: TGTGCCAGTACCCCGACGGGGAGTTATGGCTACACCTTC.

This rearrangement joins TRBV6-5 to TRBJ2-4; D gene unclear. Per germline, CDR1 MNHEY and CDR2 SVGAGI. The CDR3 consists of 15 residues. V gave up 6 bases and J gave up 0 bases, with 12 bases separating them. DNA of the CDR3: TGTGCCAGCAGCCCATACACGGGAGCCAAAAACATTCAGTACTTC. Translated: CASSPYTGAKNIQYF.

This chain links TRBV7-2 with TRBJ2-1, with 9 bases fitting TRBD2. The CDR3 is 16 amino acids. After removal of 6 bases from V and 8 bases from J, the junction contained 14 bases not matched to a gene. From germline, CDR1 is SGHTA and CDR2 FQGNSA. In DNA, the CDR3 is TGTGCCAGCAGAATGACTAGCGGAGCCGGGGGGGATGAGCAGTTCTTC. It translates to CASRMTSGAGGDEQFF.